The 18 T cell receptor beta chains reported below all come from one sample, sequenced in a study of T cells in Graves' hyperthyroidism and ophthalmopathy. The source material, RNA transcripts, was used to amplify TCR beta CDR3 regions. The HTBI set primed first-round TCR CDR3 RT-PCR. TCRdb reprocessed the multiplex PCR reads via MiXCR and lists one record per CDR3 protein. The sample shows under 300,000 distinct CDR3 sequences, about an eighth of them seen only once. The sample comprised blood. The origin of the receptors is a woman between 25 and 40 years old with Graves' hyperthyroidism that later progressed to Graves' ophthalmopathy.

This clonotype was counted at least ten times. The chain recombines TRBV20-1 with TRBJ2-2; D uncertain. Trimming stripped 4 bases from V and 3 bases from J, with 9 bases between. The length of the CDR3 is 13 residues. Germline V gene lookup returns CDR1 DFQATT and CDR2 SNEGSKA (reference sequence). The CDR3 bases are TGCAGTGCTACGCCCTTCCACACCGGGGAGCTGTTTTTT. Residues: CSATPFHTGELFF.

This clonotype showed up just a few times. The chain uses TRBV27 and TRBJ1-2; no firm D call. V was shortened by 2 bases and J by 4 bases, with 11 bases between the two germline ends. Germline values: CDR1 MNHEY, CDR2 SMNVEV (reference sequence). The length of the CDR3 is 14 residues. This chain's CDR3 is CASSLGGSGYGYTF. CDR3 nucleotide sequence: TGTGCCAGCAGTTTAGGTGGTTCGGGCTATGGCTACACCTTC.

A word on this clonotype: A single base separates this from a much larger clone, so it may be a read error. J is TRBJ1-1 and V is TRBV14; a weak D match, TRBD1 (5 bases). Germline CDR1 reads SGHDN; CDR2 reads FVKESK. The CDR3 sequence is 13 residues long. CDR3 sequence (DNA): TGTGCCAGCAGCCAAGAGGACACCGTTGAAGCTTCCTTT. Residues: CASSQEDTVEASF.

This clonotype was recorded many times. An end of the junction does not agree with germline; a read error may underlie this. The rearrangement joins TRBV19 to TRBJ2-5; the D is unclear. The CDR3 contains 12 residues. Germline-derived CDR1 and CDR2 are LNHDA and SQIVND (reference sequence). CDR3 coding DNA: TGTGCCAGGGAACGGAGCCAAGGGACCCAGTACTTC. Residues: CARERSQGTQYF.

This rearrangement joins TRBV20-1 to TRBJ2-3; 8 bases are a match to TRBD1. Looked up from germline, CDR1 is DFQATT and CDR2 is SNEGSKA (reference sequence). CDR3 length equals 14 residues. The J segment lost 2 bases and the V segment lost 6 bases, leaving 7 bases of the junction unmatched. The CDR3 loop reads CSAWTGLYTDTQYF. In nucleotides, the CDR3 is TGCAGTGCCTGGACAGGGCTCTACACAGATACGCAGTATTTT.

This clonotype occurred many times. The chain links TRBV11-2 to TRBJ2-7, with D perhaps being TRBD1 or TRBD2 (5 bases each). The V end lost 5 bases, the J end lost 1 base, and 15 bases lay between the germline ends. Germline lookup yields CDR1 SGHAT and CDR2 FQNNGV. This CDR3 comprises 15 residues. CDR3 amino acids: CASSNMGRKSYEQYF. CDR3 sequence (DNA): TGTGCCAGCAGCAATATGGGACGGAAGTCCTACGAGCAGTACTTC. Full variable domain (missing parts from reference TRBV11-2 and TRBJ2-7): EAGVAQSPRYKIIEKRQSVAFWCNPISGHATLYWYQQILGQGPKLLIQFQNNGVVDDSQLPKDRFSAERLKGVDSTLKIQPAKLEDSAVYLCASSNMGRKSYEQYFGPGTRLTVT.

This clonotype was seen repeatedly, ten times or more. This chain joins TRBV11-2 and TRBJ2-5, with D perhaps TRBD2 (6 bases). V gave up 2 bases and J gave up 7 bases, with 20 bases separating them. This CDR3 region has 16 residues. Looked up from germline, CDR1 is SGHAT and CDR2 is FQNNGV. In DNA form, the CDR3 reads TGTGCCAGCAGCTTATTCGCGGCGGGAATGATGGGGACCCAGTACTTC. It codes for CASSLFAAGMMGTQYF.

This clonotype came up many times. J is TRBJ2-3 and V is TRBV27; TRBD2 matches at 11 bases. This CDR3 is 15 amino acids long. Germline V CDR1 and CDR2: MNHEY, SMNVEV (reference sequence). Trimming removed 6 bases from V and 6 bases from J; junction bases left unmatched: 8. The CDR3 DNA reads TGTGCCAGCAGACTTGGGACTAGCGGTTGGGATACGCAGTATTTT. Translating gives CASRLGTSGWDTQYF.

This clonotype came up many times. The V gene is TRBV27, the J gene TRBJ2-1; perhaps TRBD1 as D (6 bases). The germline V gene has CDR1 MNHEY and CDR2 SMNVEV (reference sequence). Trimming took 2 bases from V and 3 from J, leaving 17 bases between them. CDR3 size: 17 residues. CDR3 protein: CASSLEGRQERYNEQFF. The CDR3 DNA follows: TGTGCCAGCAGTTTAGAGGGGAGACAGGAGCGCTACAATGAGCAGTTCTTC.

This clonotype was observed many times. The chain couples TRBV7-2 to TRBJ2-5, with 8 bases that match TRBD1. Germline assignment: CDR1 SGHTA and CDR2 FQGNSA. V lost 3 bases to trimming and J lost 13 bases; unmatched junction nucleotides: 7. The CDR3 has 12 amino acids. The CDR3 nucleotides are TGTGCCAGCAGCTTCCCCCCAGGGGGCCGGTACTTC. Amino acids: CASSFPPGGRYF.

There are many counts of this clonotype. The chain recombines TRBV28 with TRBJ1-1; 8 positions agree with TRBD1. The germline V gene has CDR1 MDHEN and CDR2 SYDVKM. The CDR3 extends over 16 amino acids. The ends lost 2 bases at V and 5 bases at J; junction bases unmatched: 10. CDR3 sequence reads: CASSLPDRAPGTEAFF. DNA for the CDR3: TGTGCCAGCAGTTTACCGGACAGGGCCCCGGGTACTGAAGCTTTCTTT.

This clonotype was observed a handful of times. The chain employs TRBV20-1 and TRBJ1-6; 9 bases match TRBD1. The CDR3 loop spans 15 amino acids. V was pared by 2 bases and J by 5 bases, with 4 bases of the junction left unmatched. Germline V CDR1 and CDR2: DFQATT, SNEGSKA (reference sequence). For the CDR3, the DNA is TGCAGTGCTAGAATCGGGGACAGGGATAATTCACCCCTCCACTTT. Translated: CSARIGDRDNSPLHF.

In regard to this clonotype: One end of the junction does not line up with germline, which may come from a read error. CDR3 region: CASSEGGNERYF. DNA for the CDR3: TGTGCCAGTAGTGAGGGAGGGAACGAGCGGTACTTC. The V gene is TRBV19, the J gene TRBJ2-7, with 7 bases lining up with TRBD2. Germline V gene lookup returns CDR1 LNHDA and CDR2 SQIVND (reference sequence). CDR3 length: 12 residues.

This clonotype was recorded many times. The V and J genes are TRBV28 and TRBJ2-3, with 10 bases lining up with TRBD2. The CDR3 extends over 19 amino acids. Trimming took 4 bases from V and 0 from J; bases not matched to a gene: 13. Per the germline V gene, CDR1 is MDHEN and CDR2 is SYDVKM. In nucleotides, the CDR3 is TGTGCCAGCAGTTCCATCTATATAAGCGGGAGGGCAAGCACAGATACGCAGTATTTT. Translated: CASSSIYISGRASTDTQYF.

This clonotype was seen ten or more times. This rearrangement joins TRBV12-3 or TRBV12-4 to TRBJ1-5; D is undetermined. The V end lost 6 bases, the J end lost 2 bases, and 14 bases lay between the germline ends. The CDR3 spans 15 residues. The CDR3 nucleotides are TGTGCCAGCAGCGGGCAGCTTCTGGGCAATCAGCCCCAGCATTTT. This translates into CASSGQLLGNQPQHF.

This clonotype has a count of ten or more. The chain joins TRBV12-3 or TRBV12-4 to TRBJ1-2; no reliable D call. Between the trimmed V and J ends, which lost 6 bases and 5 bases, there was a span of 16 bases. CDR3 length equals 14 residues. The DNA of the CDR3 is TGTGCCAGCAGCGCCCGGATCCTTCCTTATGGCTACACCTTC. Encoded protein: CASSARILPYGYTF.

This clonotype was seen a handful of times. A much more abundant neighbour one base away suggests this may be a read error. The chain uses TRBV27 and TRBJ2-7, with 9 bases that match TRBD2. Looked up from germline, CDR1 is MNHEY and CDR2 is SMNVEV (reference sequence). The CDR3 has 16 amino acids. CDR3 sequence (DNA): TGTGCCAGCAGTTTATCGGTTAGCGGGGGCCTAGGGGAGCAGCACTTC. Translated, it gives CASSLSVSGGLGEQHF.

The rearrangement joins TRBV4-3 to TRBJ2-1; no clear D gene. The CDR3 loop spans 15 amino acids. In germline, CDR1 is LGHNA, CDR2 YSLEER. Trimming took 0 bases from V and 6 from J, leaving 12 bases between them. CDR3 loop: CASSQDPGQPNEQFF. The DNA for the CDR3 is TGCGCCAGCAGCCAAGATCCTGGCCAACCCAATGAGCAGTTCTTC.